This is a list of T cell receptor beta chains from one sample in a study of human T cells and chemical hapten exposure. Via MiXCR, TCRdb re-called the 5' RACE reads, giving one row per CDR3 protein. The repertoire has around 140,000 distinct CDR3 sequences, roughly 4% of them found once; the top ten carry around 1.4%. The receptors derive from a female donor in good health. Both conserved end residues are part of each CDR3. A D gene is named only where the DNA matches it firmly. Clone size, where shown, is once, few, many, or a class for clones that have expanded.

TRBV20-1,NA,many,TRBJ1-6,TGCAGTGCTAAAGACCGAAGAAATTATAATTCACCCCTCCACTTT,CSAKDRRNYNSPLHF
TRBV9,NA,many,TRBJ1-1,TGTGCCAGCAGCGTAGGCAGGGGTGAAGCTTTCTTT,CASSVGRGEAFF
TRBV12-3/TRBV12-4,TRBD1,many,TRBJ1-1,TGTGCCAGCAGACAAAAGGGGGCAGGGGGCGGCGGAGCTTTCTTT,CASRQKGAGGGGAFF
TRBV3-1,NA,many,TRBJ2-7,TGTGCCAGCAGCCTACCAATGGGAGACGAGCAGTACTTC,CASSLPMGDEQYF
TRBV6-5,NA,many,TRBJ2-3,TGTGCCAGCAGGTCCCCCTTGGGAGATACGCAGTATTTT,CASRSPLGDTQYF
TRBV18,NA,many,TRBJ1-2,TGTGCCAGCTCACCACCGCGGGGGGACTATGGCTACACCTTC,CASSPPRGDYGYTF
TRBV3-1,NA,NA,TRBJ1-2,TGTGCCAGCAGCCACCGGGACCCCTTTGGCTACACCTTC,CASSHRDPFGYTF
TRBV9,TRBD2,many,TRBJ2-3,TGTGCCAGCAGCCCGGGGGAGCGGGGGCCCACAGATACGCAGTATTTT,CASSPGERGPTDTQYF
TRBV27,NA,NA,TRBJ2-3,TGTGCCAGCAGTGGGACACCCAAGAGCACAGATACGCAGTATTTT,CASSGTPKSTDTQYF
TRBV7-2,NA,many,TRBJ2-1,TGTGCCAGCAGAAACGGGGGTAACTACAATGAGCAGTTCTTC,CASRNGGNYNEQFF
TRBV18,TRBD1,many,TRBJ1-5,TGTGCCAGCTCAACAGGGGCGGATGGTCAGCCCCAGCATTTT,CASSTGADGQPQHF
TRBV12-3/TRBV12-4,TRBD2,many,TRBJ2-3,TGTGCCACAGCTGATGCGTGGACTAGCGGGGGAGTAGGTACGCAGTATTTT,CATADAWTSGGVGTQYF
TRBV5-6,NA,many,TRBJ2-7,TGTGCCAGCAGCAAAAGCCACAGGGAATACGAGCAGTACTTC,CASSKSHREYEQYF
TRBV7-6,NA,many,TRBJ2-1,TGTGCCAGCAGCTTAGGGGGCCCCGGAAATGAGCAGTTCTTC,CASSLGGPGNEQFF
TRBV2,NA,many,TRBJ2-3,TGTGCCAGCAGTGAATCCCTTGGGGGCGCAGATACGCAGTATTTT,CASSESLGGADTQYF
TRBV9,NA,few,TRBJ1-1,TGTGCCAGCAGGGGGGAGATACAGCGTGAAGCTTTCTTT,CASRGEIQREAFF
TRBV29-1,NA,many,TRBJ1-4,TGCAGCGCTTCCCGGACGGCGACGGCTAATGAAAAACTGTTTTTT,CSASRTATANEKLFF
TRBV7-9,NA,few,TRBJ2-1,TGTGCCAGCAGCCCTGTTAGGGGACCCAATGAGCAGTTCTTC,CASSPVRGPNEQFF
TRBV20-1,TRBD2,many,TRBJ2-1,TGCAGTGCTAGAGACCAGCGGGGGGGCAATGAGCAGTTCTTC,CSARDQRGGNEQFF
TRBV4-3,NA,many,TRBJ2-1,TGCGCCAGCAGCCAAGGACGCGGGTTGAGTAATGAGCAGTTCTTC,CASSQGRGLSNEQFF
TRBV5-1,TRBD1,many,TRBJ2-7,TGCGCCAGCAGCTCGGACAGGGGGCGATCCTACGAGCAGTACTTC,CASSSDRGRSYEQYF
TRBV18,NA,NA,TRBJ1-2,TGTGCCAGCTCGCCAAATTATGGCTACACCTTC,CASSPNYGYTF
TRBV27,NA,many,TRBJ2-1,TGTGCCAGCAGTTTAGTCCTGAGCTCCTACAATGAGCAGTTCTTC,CASSLVLSSYNEQFF